The 5 T cell receptor beta chains listed next were all sequenced from one sample in a study of T cell repertoires in cytomegalovirus infection. These receptors' antigens are unknown. TCRdb reprocessed the reads via MiXCR and lists one record per CDR3 protein. The sample records about 89,000 distinct CDR3 sequences, about 31% being singletons. This sample comprised CD8+ T cells from cultured PBMCs, obtained from culture after CMV antigen stimulation. The origin of the receptors is a human donor in good health (CMV status not recorded). Some clones in this sample may be carry-over from other donors' samples.

The chain has TRBV9 and TRBJ2-5; possible D gene TRBD2, 5 bases. The ends were cut back, 5 bases at V and 6 bases at J, with 17 bases in the middle. This CDR3 has 14 residues. The germline V gene has CDR1 SGDLS and CDR2 YYNGEE. The CDR3 nucleotides are TGTGCCAGCAGTGATTACGGGGAAGGACAGACCCAGTACTTC. Translating gives CASSDYGEGQTQYF.

The rearrangement uses TRBV5-6 and TRBJ1-5; the D is unclear. Trimming cost V 0 bases and J 2 bases, with 9 bases left between them. Germline CDR1 reads SGHDT; CDR2 reads YYEEEE. CDR3 length: 15 residues. The CDR3 sequence: CASSLAAVGNQPQHF. The CDR3 DNA is TGTGCCAGCAGCTTGGCAGCAGTGGGCAATCAGCCCCAGCATTTT.

The chain couples TRBV27 to TRBJ1-1; D gene uncertain. The CDR3 spans 18 residues. The germline V and J ends were trimmed by 3 bases and 1 base, with 21 bases remaining between them. Germline V gene sequence: CDR1 MNHEY, CDR2 SMNVEV (reference sequence). This CDR3 is CASSFQVIQPATNTEAFF. DNA for the CDR3: TGTGCCAGCAGTTTCCAAGTGATCCAGCCAGCGACGAACACTGAAGCTTTCTTT.

The chain has TRBV19 and TRBJ2-7; TRBD1 is a possible D gene (6 bases). The CDR3 runs 12 residues. Trimming pared 10 bases from V and 4 bases from J, leaving 14 bases between. Germline assignment: CDR1 LNHDA and CDR2 SQIVND (reference sequence). The CDR3 sequence is CATQQGPYEQYF. Written as DNA, the CDR3 is TGTGCCACCCAACAGGGTCCGTACGAGCAGTACTTC. The full variable domain, in which reference TRBV19 and TRBJ2-7 provide the parts outside the CDR3, is DGGITQSPKYLFRKEGQNVTLSCEQNLNHDAMYWYRQDPGQGLRLIYYSQIVNDFQKGDIAEGYSVSREKKESFPLTVTSAQKNPTAFYLCATQQGPYEQYFGPGTRLTVT.

V and J are TRBV25-1 and TRBJ2-7; D uncertain. Trimming removed 1 base at V and 7 bases at J, with 14 bases between. Germline assignment: CDR1 MGHDK and CDR2 SYGVNS. The CDR3 is made up of 14 amino acids. Written as DNA, the CDR3 is TGTGCCAGCAGTGAATCAGCCGCCGCGAATGAGCAGTACTTC. Translating it yields CASSESAAANEQYF.